The 10 T cell receptor beta chains reported below all come from one sample, sequenced in a study of blood T cell repertoires in COVID-19. Data came from immunoSEQ multiplex PCR; TCRdb stores just in-frame clones and leaves some out. The sample carries 100,000 to 150,000 clones, approximately 81% recorded once. Sequencing used peripheral blood. All receptors derive from a woman aged 45-65 years with acute or convalescent COVID-19.

The chain carries TRBV18 and TRBJ2-7; D may be TRBD1 (6 bases). Per the germline V gene, CDR1 is KGHSH and CDR2 is LQKENI. The CDR3 is made up of 15 amino acids. V gave up 1 base and J gave up 3 bases, with 13 bases separating them. Here the CDR3 DNA reads TGTGCCAGCTCACCACTCCGGACAGCCGGCTACGAGCAGTACTTC. Its protein product is CASSPLRTAGYEQYF.

The rearrangement links TRBV7-9 to TRBJ1-1; 8 bases are a match to TRBD1. With V trimmed by 7 bases and J by 7 bases, 8 bases remained unmatched. The germline V gene encodes CDR1 SEHNR and CDR2 FQNEAQ (reference sequence). The CDR3 has 13 residues. CDR3 residues: CASINSGGSEAFF. For the CDR3, the DNA is TGTGCCAGCATCAACTCAGGGGGCAGTGAAGCTTTCTTT.

The rearrangement uses TRBV4-2 and TRBJ2-1; 8 bases fit TRBD1. The germline V gene has CDR1 LGHNA and CDR2 YNFKEQ. The CDR3 is made up of 15 amino acids. Unmatched junction bases numbered 7, after V lost 7 bases and J lost 2 bases. The CDR3 loop is CASNIRDRTYNEQFF. DNA of the CDR3: TGTGCCAGCAACATCCGGGACAGGACCTACAATGAGCAGTTCTTC.

The chain combines TRBV15 with TRBJ1-2; 7 nucleotides match TRBD1. The CDR3 is 12 residues long. Trimming at V came to 0 bases and at J to 8 bases, leaving 0 bases not matched to a gene. CDR1 is LNHNV, CDR2 YYDKDF, per germline (reference sequence). This CDR3 is CATSRDRGGYTF. DNA of the CDR3: TGTGCCACCAGCAGAGACAGGGGGGGCTACACCTTC.

This rearrangement joins TRBV7-9 to TRBJ2-7; tentative D call: TRBD2 (5 bases). The CDR3 is 13 residues long. V was trimmed by 1 base and J by 4 bases, leaving 8 bases between them. CDR1 is SEHNR and CDR2 is FQNEAQ in the germline V gene (reference sequence). The DNA of the CDR3 is TGTGCCAGCAGCTTAGTCGAGGGTTACGAGCAGTACTTC. It encodes CASSLVEGYEQYF.

A single count supports this clone. The chain couples TRBV6-5 to TRBJ1-4, with 10 bases aligning to TRBD1. The CDR3 spans 14 residues. With 5 bases clipped from V and 8 bases from J, the junction kept 5 bases outside the gene matches. Germline CDR1 is MNHEY and CDR2 is SVGAGI. CDR3 sequence: CASSRTGGQEKLFF. The CDR3 coding sequence is TGTGCCAGCAGTAGGACAGGGGGTCAGGAAAAACTGTTTTTT.

The genes are TRBV19 and TRBJ2-3; 10 nucleotides match TRBD2. Germline V gene lookup returns CDR1 LNHDA and CDR2 SQIVND (reference sequence). The length of the CDR3 is 16 residues. V was pared by 5 bases and J by 6 bases, with 11 bases of the junction left unmatched. The CDR3 loop reads CASSPLGEREGDTQYF. CDR3 DNA sequence: TGTGCCAGTAGTCCCCTGGGGGAGCGGGAGGGGGATACGCAGTATTTT.

The rearrangement links TRBV5-4 to TRBJ1-4; D is possibly TRBD1 (6 bases). V was clipped by 4 bases and J by 7 bases, with 14 bases between them. This CDR3 region has 14 residues. Germline V lookup: CDR1 SGHNT, CDR2 YYREEE (reference sequence). In DNA, the CDR3 is TGTGCCAGCAGCCTATCAGACAGGTCTGAAAAACTGTTTTTT. Residues: CASSLSDRSEKLFF.

In regard to this clone: The junction shows a germline mismatch at one end, possibly a read error. The rearrangement links TRBV6-1 to TRBJ2-1, with D perhaps TRBD1 or TRBD2 (5 bases each). The CDR3 has 13 residues. Germline V gives CDR1 MNHNS, CDR2 SASEGT. The CDR3 sequence is CASSKAGSNEQFF. The CDR3 DNA reads as TGTGCCAGCAGTAAAGCAGGGAGCAATGAGCAGTTCTTC.

The chain is built from TRBV9 and TRBJ1-3; the D gene is possibly TRBD1 (5 bases). The V and J ends lost 3 bases and 0 bases respectively, with 16 bases between them. Germline CDR1 reads SGDLS; CDR2 reads YYNGEE. The CDR3 runs 17 residues. The CDR3 loop reads CASSAGASEASGNTIYF. CDR3 bases: TGTGCCAGCAGCGCTGGGGCCTCCGAAGCCTCTGGAAACACCATATATTTT.